This T cell receptor (beta chain) is drawn from a study of CD8 T cells in ankylosing spondylitis. Study-wide results and caveats: A motif in TCR beta, a set of roughly eight highly homologous variants, appeared characteristic of ankylosing spondylitis blood. As for the disease-linked clones, they showed a CD8+ phenotype and occurred at relatively low frequencies in peripheral blood. Previously reported in reactive arthritis synovial fluid and blood were some of the motif variants.

This clonotype was seen many times. Its specificity is not known. TCRdb called the 5' RACE reads again in MiXCR, with one record for every CDR3 protein. The sample consists of 150,000 to 200,000 distinct CDR3 sequences, roughly 13% of them appearing once. This CDR3 region has 15 residues. CDR1 and CDR2 from the germline V gene are SGHTA and FQGNSA. Trimming stripped 5 bases from V and 2 bases from J, with 13 bases between. This chain joins TRBV7-2 and TRBJ1-5, with D perhaps TRBD1 (6 bases). The TCR was taken from a female donor with ankylosing spondylitis or in good health (not recorded which). Source material: blood, either unsorted or a sorted T cell fraction (not recorded which). The CDR3 is CASSPTGPGNQPQHF. CDR3 DNA sequence: TGTGCCAGCAGCCCTACAGGGCCGGGCAATCAGCCCCAGCATTTT.